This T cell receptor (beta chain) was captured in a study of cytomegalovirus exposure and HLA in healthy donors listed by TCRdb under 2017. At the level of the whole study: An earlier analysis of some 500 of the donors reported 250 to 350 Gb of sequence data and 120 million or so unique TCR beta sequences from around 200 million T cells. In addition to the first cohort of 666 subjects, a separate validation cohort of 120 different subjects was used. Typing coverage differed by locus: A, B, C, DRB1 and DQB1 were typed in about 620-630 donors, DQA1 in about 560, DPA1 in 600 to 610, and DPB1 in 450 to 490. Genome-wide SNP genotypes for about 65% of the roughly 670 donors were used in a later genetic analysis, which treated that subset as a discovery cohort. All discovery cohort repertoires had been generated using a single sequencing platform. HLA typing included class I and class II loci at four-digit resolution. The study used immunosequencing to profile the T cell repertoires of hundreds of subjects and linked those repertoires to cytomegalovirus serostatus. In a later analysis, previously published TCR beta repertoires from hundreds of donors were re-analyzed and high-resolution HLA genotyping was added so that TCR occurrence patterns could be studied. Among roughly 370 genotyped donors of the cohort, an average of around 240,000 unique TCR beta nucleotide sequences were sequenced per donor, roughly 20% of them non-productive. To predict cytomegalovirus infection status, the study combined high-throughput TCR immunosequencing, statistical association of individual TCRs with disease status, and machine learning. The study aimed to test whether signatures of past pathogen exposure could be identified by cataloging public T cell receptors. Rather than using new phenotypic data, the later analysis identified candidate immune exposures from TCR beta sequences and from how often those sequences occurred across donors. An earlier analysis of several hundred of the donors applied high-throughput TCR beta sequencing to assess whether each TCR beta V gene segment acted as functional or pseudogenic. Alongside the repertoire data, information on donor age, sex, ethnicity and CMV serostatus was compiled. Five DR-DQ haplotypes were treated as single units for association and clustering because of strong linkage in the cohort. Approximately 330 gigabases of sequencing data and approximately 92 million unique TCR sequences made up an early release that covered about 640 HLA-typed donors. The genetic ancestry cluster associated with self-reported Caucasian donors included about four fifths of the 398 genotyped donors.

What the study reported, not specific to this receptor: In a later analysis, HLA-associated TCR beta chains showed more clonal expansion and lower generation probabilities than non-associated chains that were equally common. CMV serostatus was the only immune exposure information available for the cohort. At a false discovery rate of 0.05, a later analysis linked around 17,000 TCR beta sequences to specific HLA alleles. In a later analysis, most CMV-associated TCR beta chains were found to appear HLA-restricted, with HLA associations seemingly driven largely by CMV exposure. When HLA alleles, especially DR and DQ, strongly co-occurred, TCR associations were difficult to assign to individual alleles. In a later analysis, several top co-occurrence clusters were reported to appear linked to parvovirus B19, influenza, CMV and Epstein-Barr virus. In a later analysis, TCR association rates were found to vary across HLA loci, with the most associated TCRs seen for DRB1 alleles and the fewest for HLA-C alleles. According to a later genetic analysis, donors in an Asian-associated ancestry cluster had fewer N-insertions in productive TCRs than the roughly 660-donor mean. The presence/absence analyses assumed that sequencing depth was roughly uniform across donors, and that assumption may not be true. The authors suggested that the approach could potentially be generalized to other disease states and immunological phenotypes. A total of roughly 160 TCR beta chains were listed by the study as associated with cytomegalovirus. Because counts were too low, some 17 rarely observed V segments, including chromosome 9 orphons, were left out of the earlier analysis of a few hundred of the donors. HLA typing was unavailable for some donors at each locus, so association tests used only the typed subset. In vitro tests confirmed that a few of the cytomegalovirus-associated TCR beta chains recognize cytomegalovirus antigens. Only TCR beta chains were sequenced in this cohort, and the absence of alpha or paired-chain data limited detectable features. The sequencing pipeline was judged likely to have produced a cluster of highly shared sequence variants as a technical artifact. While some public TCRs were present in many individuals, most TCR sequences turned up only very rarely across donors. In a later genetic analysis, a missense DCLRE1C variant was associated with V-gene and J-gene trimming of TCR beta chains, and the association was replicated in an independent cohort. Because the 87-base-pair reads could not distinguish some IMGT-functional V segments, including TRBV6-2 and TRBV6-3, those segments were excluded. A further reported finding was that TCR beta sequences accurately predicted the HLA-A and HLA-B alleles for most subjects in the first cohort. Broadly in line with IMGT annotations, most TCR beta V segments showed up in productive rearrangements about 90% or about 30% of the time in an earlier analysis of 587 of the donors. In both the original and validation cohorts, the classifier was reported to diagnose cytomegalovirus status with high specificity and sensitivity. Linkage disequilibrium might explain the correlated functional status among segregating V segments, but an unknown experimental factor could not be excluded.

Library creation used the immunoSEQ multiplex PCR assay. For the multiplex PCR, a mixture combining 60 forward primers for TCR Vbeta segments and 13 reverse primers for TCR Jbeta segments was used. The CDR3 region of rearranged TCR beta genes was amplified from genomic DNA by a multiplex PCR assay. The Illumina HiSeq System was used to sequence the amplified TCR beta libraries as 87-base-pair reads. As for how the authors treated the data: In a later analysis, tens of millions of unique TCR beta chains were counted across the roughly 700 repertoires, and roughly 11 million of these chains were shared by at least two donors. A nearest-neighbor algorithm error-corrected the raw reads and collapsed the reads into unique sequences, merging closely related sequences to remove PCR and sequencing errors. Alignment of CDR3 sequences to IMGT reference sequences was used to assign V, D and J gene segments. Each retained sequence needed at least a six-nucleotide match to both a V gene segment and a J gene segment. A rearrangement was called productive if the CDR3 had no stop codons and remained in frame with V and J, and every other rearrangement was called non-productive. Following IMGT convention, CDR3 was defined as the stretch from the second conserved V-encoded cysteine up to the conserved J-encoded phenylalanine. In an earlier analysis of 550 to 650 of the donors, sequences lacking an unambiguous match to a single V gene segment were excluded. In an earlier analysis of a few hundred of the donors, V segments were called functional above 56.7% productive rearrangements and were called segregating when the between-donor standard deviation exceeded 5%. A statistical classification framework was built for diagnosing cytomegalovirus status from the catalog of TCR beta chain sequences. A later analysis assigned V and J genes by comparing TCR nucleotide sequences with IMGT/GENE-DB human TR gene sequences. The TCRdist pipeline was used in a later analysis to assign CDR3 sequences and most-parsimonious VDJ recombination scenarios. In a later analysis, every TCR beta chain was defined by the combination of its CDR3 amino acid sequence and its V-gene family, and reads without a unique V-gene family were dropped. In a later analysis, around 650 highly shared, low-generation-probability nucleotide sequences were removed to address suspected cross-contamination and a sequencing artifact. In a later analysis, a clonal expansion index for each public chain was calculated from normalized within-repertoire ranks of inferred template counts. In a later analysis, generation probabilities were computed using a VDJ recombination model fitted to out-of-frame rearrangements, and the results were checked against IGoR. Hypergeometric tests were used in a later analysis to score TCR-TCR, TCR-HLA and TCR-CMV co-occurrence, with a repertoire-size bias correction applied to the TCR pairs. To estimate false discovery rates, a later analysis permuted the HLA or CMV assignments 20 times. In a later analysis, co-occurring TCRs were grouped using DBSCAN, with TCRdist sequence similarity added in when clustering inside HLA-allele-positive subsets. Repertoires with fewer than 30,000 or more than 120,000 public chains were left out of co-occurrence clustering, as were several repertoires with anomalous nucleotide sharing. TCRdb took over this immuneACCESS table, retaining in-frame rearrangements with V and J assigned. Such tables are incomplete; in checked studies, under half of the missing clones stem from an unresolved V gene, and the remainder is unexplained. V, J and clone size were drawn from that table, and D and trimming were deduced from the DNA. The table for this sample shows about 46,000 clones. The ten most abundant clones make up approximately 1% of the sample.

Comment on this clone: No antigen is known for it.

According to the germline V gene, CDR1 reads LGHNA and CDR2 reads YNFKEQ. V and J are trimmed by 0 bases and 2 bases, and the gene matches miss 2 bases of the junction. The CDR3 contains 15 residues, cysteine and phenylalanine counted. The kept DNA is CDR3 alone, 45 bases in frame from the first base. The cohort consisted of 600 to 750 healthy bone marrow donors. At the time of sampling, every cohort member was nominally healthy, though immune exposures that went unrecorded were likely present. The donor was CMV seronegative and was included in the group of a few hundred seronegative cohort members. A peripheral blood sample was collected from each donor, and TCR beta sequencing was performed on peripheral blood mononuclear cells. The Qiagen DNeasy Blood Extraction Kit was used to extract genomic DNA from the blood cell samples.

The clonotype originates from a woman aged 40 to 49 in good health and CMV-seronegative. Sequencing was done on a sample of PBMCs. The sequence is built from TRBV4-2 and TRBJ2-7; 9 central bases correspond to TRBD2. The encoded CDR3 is CASSQEGGRAYEQYF. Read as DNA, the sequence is TGTGCCAGCAGCCAAGAGGGCGGGAGGGCCTACGAGCAGTACTTC.